The 18 T cell receptor beta chains reported below all come from one sample, sequenced in a study of cytomegalovirus exposure and HLA in healthy donors. Assay used: immunoSEQ multiplex PCR; TCRdb lists only in-frame clones, some missing. The repertoire has some 170,000 clones, around four fifths of them found once; the top ten carry 2% to 2.5%. Sample: PBMCs. Receptors originate from a man aged 25-40 years in good health and CMV-seropositive.

This chain uses TRBV13 with TRBJ2-3, with 8 bases lining up with TRBD2. CDR1 and CDR2 from the germline V gene are PRHDT and FYEKMQ (reference sequence). V trimming: 0 bases; J trimming: 1 base; junction bases outside the gene matches: 0. This CDR3 region has 15 residues. The CDR3 here is CASSLGRGGTDTQYF. The CDR3 bases are TGTGCCAGCAGCTTAGGGCGGGGGGGCACAGATACGCAGTATTTT.

J is TRBJ2-3 and V is TRBV7-2, with a tentative D call TRBD1 (6 bases). With 5 bases removed from V and 0 bases from J, the gap between germline ends came to 18 bases. The CDR3 has 17 residues. Germline assignment: CDR1 SGHTA and CDR2 FQGNSA. CDR3 nucleotide sequence: TGTGCCAGCAGCCAGGATGTGGCAGGGGTCAGCACAGATACGCAGTATTTT. It is translated as CASSQDVAGVSTDTQYF.

The chain employs TRBV29-1 and TRBJ2-3; D perhaps matches TRBD2 (6 bases). V lost 5 bases and J 3 bases, leaving 12 bases between the germline ends. The length of the CDR3 is 13 residues. Germline V gene data show CDR1 as SQVTM and CDR2 as ANQGSEA. CDR3 coding DNA: TGCAGCGTTTTGACTAGGTCGACAGATACGCAGTATTTT. This encodes CSVLTRSTDTQYF.

The chain joins TRBV5-1 to TRBJ2-3; 12 positions agree with TRBD2. The CDR3 runs to 15 residues. Germline CDR1 is SGHRS and CDR2 is YFSETQ. J was trimmed by 8 bases and V by 1 base; bases with no gene match: 5. The CDR3 is CASSLTSGGLGTQYF. CDR3 nucleotide sequence: TGCGCCAGCAGCTTGACTAGCGGGGGGCTAGGTACGCAGTATTTT.

This rearrangement joins TRBV12-5 to TRBJ2-3; weak D call: TRBD2 (5 bases). Trimming removed 10 bases from V and 2 bases from J, with 19 bases in between. This CDR3 has 15 residues. The germline V gene has CDR1 LGHNT and CDR2 FRNRAP. CDR3 sequence (DNA): TGTGCTACCTACCGGGGTGCCGGATACACAGATACGCAGTATTTT. Translating it yields CATYRGAGYTDTQYF. Filled out from reference TRBV12-5 and TRBJ2-3, the complete variable domain reads DARVTQTPRHKVTEMGQEVTMRCQPILGHNTVFWYRQTMMQGLELLAYFRNRAPLDDSGMPKDRFSAEMPDATLATLKIQPSEPRDSAVYFCATYRGAGYTDTQYFGPGTRLTVL.

The chain has TRBV5-4 and TRBJ1-1; no clear D. The CDR3 sequence is 12 residues long. The germline gives CDR1 SGHNT, CDR2 YYREEE (reference sequence). The ends were cut back, 0 bases at V and 5 bases at J, with 5 bases in the middle. The CDR3 region has the DNA TGTGCCAGCAGCTTGGCAGAAACTGAAGCTTTCTTT. It is translated as CASSLAETEAFF.

This clone showed up just once. The rearrangement uses TRBV9 and TRBJ1-2; D is unclear. Trimming cost V 0 bases and J 3 bases, with 12 bases left between them. Germline values: CDR1 SGDLS, CDR2 YYNGEE. The CDR3 has 15 residues. CDR3 sequence reads: CASSVEGGWDYGYTF. CDR3 nucleotide sequence: TGTGCCAGCAGCGTAGAAGGAGGTTGGGACTATGGCTACACCTTC.

J is TRBJ1-2 and V is TRBV6-6; 7 bases match TRBD1. Losses at the gene ends were 5 bases for V and 7 bases for J; bases not matched to a gene: 7. The CDR3 is 13 residues long. Germline CDR1 is MNHNY and CDR2 is SVGAGI (reference sequence). CDR3 sequence (DNA): TGTGCCAGCAGTCCACAGGGGACGGGTGGCTACACCTTC. It translates to CASSPQGTGGYTF.

This chain uses TRBV4-1 with TRBJ2-4, with TRBD1 matching over 10 bases. There are 17 residues in the CDR3. Trimming took 1 base from V and 0 from J; bases not matched to a gene: 3. Germline V CDR1 and CDR2: MGHRA, YSYEKL. The CDR3 reads CASSQVGTGVAKNIQYF. The CDR3 DNA reads as TGCGCCAGCAGCCAAGTCGGGACAGGGGTAGCCAAAAACATTCAGTACTTC.

This clone appeared a few times. V usage is TRBV6-5 and J usage is TRBJ1-2, with 7 bases matching TRBD1. Germline V CDR1 and CDR2: MNHEY, SVGAGI. The CDR3 consists of 14 residues. Unmatched junction bases numbered 16, after V lost 6 bases and J lost 12 bases. The CDR3 region is CASSNTDRISLHTF. DNA of the CDR3: TGTGCCAGCAGCAACACGGACAGGATATCTCTTCACACCTTC.

This sequence joins TRBV7-9 and TRBJ1-4, with D maybe TRBD1 (6 bases). The V gene's germline CDR1 is SEHNR and CDR2 FQNEAQ (reference sequence). There are 17 residues in the CDR3. The V and J ends lost 4 bases and 8 bases respectively, with 23 bases between them. The chain's CDR3 is CASSSTYSTGGLEKLFF. For the CDR3, the DNA is TGTGCCAGCAGCTCCACATACTCGACAGGTGGTTTGGAAAAACTGTTTTTT.

The chain uses TRBV7-2 and TRBJ2-7, with 12 positions matching TRBD2. The CDR3 loop spans 15 amino acids. CDR1 is SGHTA and CDR2 is FQGNSA in the germline V gene. J was trimmed by 1 base and V by 5 bases; bases with no gene match: 3. CDR3 nucleotide sequence: TGTGCCAGCAGCGAGACTAGCGGGGGTTCCTACGAGCAGTACTTC. Translating it yields CASSETSGGSYEQYF.

This clone was counted only a few times. The rearrangement joins TRBV21-1 to TRBJ1-1; the D call of TRBD1 is as the table states it, not checked on the DNA. TRBV21-1 is recorded as a pseudogene. This CDR3 has 17 residues. The CDR3 sequence: CASSSRGDKGKNTEAFF. The DNA of the CDR3 is TGTGCCAGCAGCTCCCGTGGGGACAAAGGGAAGAACACTGAAGCTTTCTTT.

As DNA, the CDR3 is TGTGCCAGCAGGGGGCAGGGGGTTGGCTACGAGCAGTACTTC. Encoded protein: CASRGQGVGYEQYF. This sequence joins TRBV6-5 and TRBJ2-7; 7 nucleotides align to TRBD1. Germline V gene lookup returns CDR1 MNHEY and CDR2 SVGAGI. V shed 6 bases and J 3 bases; nucleotides not matched to a gene: 8. The CDR3 covers 14 residues.

This chain connects TRBV29-1 to TRBJ2-2, with a weak D call TRBD2 (6 bases). CDR1 is SQVTM, CDR2 ANQGSEA, per germline. The CDR3 is 12 amino acids. V was shortened by 1 base and J by 6 bases, with 6 bases between the two germline ends. This chain's CDR3 is CSVEGGAGELFF. The CDR3, as DNA: TGCAGCGTTGAAGGGGGGGCCGGGGAGCTGTTTTTT.

The chain joins TRBV19 to TRBJ2-1, with TRBD2 identical over 8 bases. The length of the CDR3 is 16 residues. Trimming took 10 bases from V and 4 from J; bases not matched to a gene: 15. CDR1 LNHDA and CDR2 SQIVND come from the germline V gene (reference sequence). DNA for the CDR3: TGTGCCACCACCATTTATAGCGGGGAAAGGTACAATGAGCAGTTCTTC. This encodes CATTIYSGERYNEQFF.

This rearrangement joins TRBV18 to TRBJ1-2; no clear D gene. Germline CDR1 is KGHSH and CDR2 is LQKENI. The CDR3 is made up of 14 amino acids. V was cut by 3 bases and J by 4 bases, with 12 bases left in between. The CDR3 nucleotides read TGTGCCAGCTCACCGGTCTCAGGAACCTATGGCTACACCTTC. Translated, it gives CASSPVSGTYGYTF.

This clone appeared a single time. This sequence joins TRBV11-3 and TRBJ2-2; unclear D gene. The V gene lost 4 bases and the J gene lost 0 bases, with 9 bases spanning the gap. This CDR3 is built from 15 residues. The germline CDR1 and CDR2 sequences are SGHNT and YENEEA. The CDR3 DNA sequence: TGTGCCAGCAGCTCTCGACAAGCGAACACCGGGGAGCTGTTTTTT. Its translation is CASSSRQANTGELFF.